This T cell receptor beta chain was captured by sequencing in a study of identical twins. On this clonotype: Its ends do not fully match the called genes, so a read error is possible.

One entry per CDR3 protein results from TCRdb running MiXCR on the 5' RACE reads. The data hold roughly 750,000 distinct CDR3 sequences, with 21% observed a single time. This CDR3 contains 13 residues. Germline CDR1 reads MNHNS; CDR2 reads SASEGT. The same specimen was also included in a second study, on T cells expressing NK-cell markers. According to that study: In a group of roughly 6 donors, dominant NKG2C+ clonotypes represented roughly 1.0-7.5% of CD8+ T cells.

The material sequenced was PBMCs. This chain joins TRBV6-1 and TRBJ2-7; the D gene is possibly TRBD2 (6 bases). The sequence was collected from a young woman in good health. This CDR3 reads CASRDALGGEQYF. Written as DNA, the CDR3 is TGTGCCAGCCGTGACGCGTTGGGAGGCGAGCAGTACTTC.